Below are 21 T cell receptor beta chains sequenced from a single sample in a study of blood T cell repertoires in COVID-19. Here immunoSEQ multiplex PCR was the method, and the copy in TCRdb shows in-frame clones only, minus some. The top ten clones hold about 7% of a sample with hundreds of thousands of clones, around 90% of them seen once. Specimen: peripheral blood. The receptor set was obtained from a man aged 55 to 70 who had recovered from COVID-19.

The chain has TRBV24-1 and TRBJ2-1; possible D gene TRBD2, 7 bases. In germline, CDR1 is KGHDR, CDR2 SFDVKD. V lost 10 bases and J 2 bases, leaving 17 bases between the germline ends. The CDR3 totals 15 residues. The CDR3 protein is CATGKTGGPYNEQFF. DNA for the CDR3: TGTGCCACGGGGAAAACCGGGGGGCCCTACAATGAGCAGTTCTTC.

The DNA for the CDR3 is TGTGCCAGCAGCTTAGGACAGGCCGCAAGTGAAGCTTTCTTT. It codes for CASSLGQAASEAFF. The chain uses TRBV7-2 and TRBJ1-1; TRBD1 is a possible D gene (6 bases). This CDR3 region has 14 residues. Trimming cost V 1 base and J 7 bases, with 13 bases left between them. The germline V gene has CDR1 SGHTA and CDR2 FQGNSA.

This clone was counted a single time. CDR3 residues: CASSPPASTVRNTEAFF. CDR3 DNA: TGTGCCAGCAGCCCCCCTGCTTCGACAGTCAGGAACACTGAAGCTTTCTTT. V is TRBV7-9 and J is TRBJ1-1; maybe TRBD1 (5 bases). The V end was cut by 5 bases, the J end by 1 base, with 20 bases between. The CDR3 is 17 residues long. Germline CDR1 SEHNR, CDR2 FQNEAQ (reference sequence).

This chain uses TRBV24-1 with TRBJ1-2; D gene uncertain. Trimming shortened V by 2 bases and J by 6 bases, and 15 bases separated the two germline ends. The CDR3 runs to 15 residues. CDR1 is KGHDR, CDR2 SFDVKD, per germline. CDR3 sequence (DNA): TGTGCCACCAGTGATTCGAGGACGGGGTTGGATGGCTACACCTTC. Translation: CATSDSRTGLDGYTF.

This chain connects TRBV7-9 to TRBJ1-2; D not certain. V was trimmed by 0 bases and J by 4 bases, leaving 9 bases between them. This CDR3 contains 14 residues. Germline V gene lookup returns CDR1 SEHNR and CDR2 FQNEAQ (reference sequence). The CDR3, as DNA: TGTGCCAGCAGCTTAGCTCCGGGTAGCTATGGCTACACCTTC. Amino acid sequence: CASSLAPGSYGYTF. Supplemented by reference TRBV7-9 and TRBJ1-2, the full variable domain reads DTGVSQNPRHKITKRGQNVTFRCDPISEHNRLYWYRQTLGQGPEFLTYFQNEAQLEKSRLLSDRFSAERPKGSFSTLEIQRTEQGDSAMYLCASSLAPGSYGYTFGSGTRLTVV.

V is TRBV6-5 and J is TRBJ2-7, with D tentatively TRBD1 (6 bases). The V end lost 0 bases, the J end lost 0 bases, and 9 bases lay between the germline ends. In germline, CDR1 is MNHEY, CDR2 SVGAGI. CDR3 length equals 15 residues. DNA of the CDR3: TGTGCCAGCAGTTACTCCGGACAGCTCTCCTACGAGCAGTACTTC. Translation gives CASSYSGQLSYEQYF.

The chain couples TRBV7-7 to TRBJ1-3; TRBD1 agrees at 8 bases. CDR1 is SSHAT and CDR2 is FNYEAQ in the germline V gene (reference sequence). This CDR3 spans 15 amino acids. V lost 2 bases to trimming and J lost 7 bases; unmatched junction nucleotides: 7. As DNA, the CDR3 is TGTGCCAGCAGCTTATCGTTGCAGGGGGCGAACACCATATATTTT. Its protein is CASSLSLQGANTIYF.

J is TRBJ1-1 and V is TRBV6-5; D is perhaps TRBD1 (5 bases). Germline CDR1 is MNHEY and CDR2 is SVGAGI. This CDR3 is 13 amino acids long. V was trimmed by 10 bases and J by 5 bases, leaving 17 bases between them. The CDR3 sequence: CAIIGQGGTEAFF. CDR3 DNA: TGTGCCATCATAGGGCAGGGAGGAACTGAAGCTTTCTTT.

The chain recombines TRBV13 with TRBJ1-2; D is unresolved. V was trimmed by 5 bases and J by 1 base, leaving 11 bases between them. Germline V gene data show CDR1 as PRHDT and CDR2 as FYEKMQ (reference sequence). There are 14 residues in the CDR3. For the CDR3, the DNA is TGTGCCAGCAGCCTTCGCGGGAGTAACTATGGCTACACCTTC. As protein: CASSLRGSNYGYTF.

CDR3 DNA: TGTGCCAGCAGACTCGGACAGCCCTATGGCTACACCTTC. Its translation: CASRLGQPYGYTF. The J gene is TRBJ1-2, the V gene TRBV6-6; TRBD1 might be the D (6 bases). Germline-derived CDR1 and CDR2 are MNHNY and SVGAGI (reference sequence). The CDR3 spans 13 residues. Trimming pared 6 bases from V and 4 bases from J, leaving 12 bases between.

The chain carries TRBV19 and TRBJ1-2, with D maybe TRBD1 (6 bases). V lost 3 bases and J lost 8, with 13 bases in between. Germline lookup yields CDR1 LNHDA and CDR2 SQIVND (reference sequence). The CDR3 has 13 residues. CDR3 sequence: CASSITRGEGYTF. CDR3 bases: TGTGCCAGTAGTATTACCAGGGGAGAAGGCTACACCTTC.

This clone was observed once. The J gene is TRBJ2-3, the V gene TRBV5-1; no reliable D call. This CDR3 has 13 residues. The ends were cut back, 4 bases at V and 6 bases at J, with 12 bases in the middle. Germline V gives CDR1 SGHRS, CDR2 YFSETQ. CDR3 in amino acids: CASSLGGSDTQYF. The CDR3 nucleotides are TGCGCCAGCAGCCTGGGCGGTTCGGATACGCAGTATTTT.

The chain employs TRBV5-6 and TRBJ1-6; D is ambiguous. This CDR3 comprises 15 residues. The germline CDR1 and CDR2 sequences are SGHDT and YYEEEE. V was clipped by 1 base and J by 7 bases, with 12 bases between them. The CDR3: CASSLFGNSNSPLHF. The CDR3 region has the DNA TGTGCCAGCAGCTTGTTCGGTAACTCAAATTCACCCCTCCACTTT.

The chain uses TRBV3-1 (or the pseudogene TRBV3-2) and TRBJ1-1; D unclear. Deletions cut 1 base from V and 1 base from J, with 13 bases between. Germline loops: CDR1 LGHDT, CDR2 YNNKEL (reference sequence). The CDR3 runs 16 residues. The CDR3 bases are TGTGCCAGCAGCCAAGTTTCCGTAGCCCCGAACACTGAAGCTTTCTTT. It codes for CASSQVSVAPNTEAFF.

The rearrangement links TRBV28 to TRBJ2-7, with D tentatively TRBD1 (7 bases). V was clipped by 9 bases and J by 6 bases, with 15 bases between them. CDR3 size: 12 residues. The V gene's germline CDR1 is MDHEN and CDR2 SYDVKM. This CDR3 is CASLPQGGEQYF. As DNA, the CDR3 is TGTGCCAGTCTCCCCCAGGGGGGCGAGCAGTACTTC.

The chain recombines TRBV19 with TRBJ1-6, with 9 bases fitting TRBD1. CDR1 is LNHDA, CDR2 SQIVND, per germline (reference sequence). V shed 11 bases, J shed 5 bases, and the junction held 4 bases outside the gene matches. The CDR3 totals 13 residues. As DNA, the CDR3 is TGTGCCGCCCGGGACAGGGATAATTCACCCCTCCACTTT. Its protein product is CAARDRDNSPLHF. Filled out from reference TRBV19 and TRBJ1-6, the complete variable domain reads DGGITQSPKYLFRKEGQNVTLSCEQNLNHDAMYWYRQDPGQGLRLIYYSQIVNDFQKGDIAEGYSVSREKKESFPLTVTSAQKNPTAFYLCAARDRDNSPLHFGNGTRLTVT.

V gene TRBV24-1 combines with J gene TRBJ2-1; 12 bases are a match to TRBD1. Germline lookup yields CDR1 KGHDR and CDR2 SFDVKD. This CDR3 region has 15 residues. The ends lost 7 bases at V and 7 bases at J; junction bases unmatched: 7. CDR3 sequence reads: CATSTGTGGLNEQFF. CDR3 sequence (DNA): TGTGCCACCAGCACCGGGACAGGGGGCCTAAATGAGCAGTTCTTC.

The V and J genes are TRBV2 and TRBJ1-5; 9 nucleotides match TRBD1. Germline CDR1 reads SNHLY; CDR2 reads FYNNEI. V lost 9 bases, J lost 6 bases, and 6 bases stayed unmatched. This CDR3 comprises 13 residues. CDR3 region: CASEQGAGQPQHF. The CDR3 coding sequence is TGTGCCAGTGAACAGGGGGCGGGTCAGCCCCAGCATTTT. The complete variable domain, with remaining parts taken from reference TRBV2 and TRBJ1-5, reads EPEVTQTPSHQVTQMGQEVILRCVPISNHLYFYWYRQILGQKVEFLVSFYNNEISEKSEIFDDQFSVERPDGSNFTLKIRSTKLEDSAMYFCASEQGAGQPQHFGDGTRLSIL.

The rearrangement uses TRBV30 and TRBJ1-6; D remains ambiguous. Deletions cut 3 bases from V and 7 bases from J, with 7 bases between. The germline V gene has CDR1 GTSNPN and CDR2 SVGIG (reference sequence). CDR3 length equals 12 residues. The CDR3 DNA reads TGTGCCTGGAGGGAGGAGAATTCACCCCTCCACTTT. It specifies CAWREENSPLHF.

The chain uses TRBV6-5 and TRBJ1-2, with no clear D. The germline gives CDR1 MNHEY, CDR2 SVGAGI. The CDR3 runs 14 residues. Deletions cut 11 bases from V and 5 bases from J, with 21 bases between. The CDR3 sequence is CAAGSEGPLYGYTF. DNA of the CDR3: TGTGCCGCCGGAAGTGAGGGTCCCCTTTATGGCTACACCTTC.

The chain couples TRBV11-2 to TRBJ2-3; D remains ambiguous. The germline V and J ends were trimmed by 5 bases and 9 bases, with 12 bases remaining between them. Germline V lookup: CDR1 SGHAT, CDR2 FQNNGV. This CDR3 has 12 residues. The CDR3 region has the DNA TGTGCCAGCAGCCCCCCGAGCCGGACGCAGTATTTT. Translated, it gives CASSPPSRTQYF. Based on the CDR3 plus reference TRBV11-2 and TRBJ2-3, the full variable domain is EAGVAQSPRYKIIEKRQSVAFWCNPISGHATLYWYQQILGQGPKLLIQFQNNGVVDDSQLPKDRFSAERLKGVDSTLKIQPAKLEDSAVYLCASSPPSRTQYFGPGTRLTVL.